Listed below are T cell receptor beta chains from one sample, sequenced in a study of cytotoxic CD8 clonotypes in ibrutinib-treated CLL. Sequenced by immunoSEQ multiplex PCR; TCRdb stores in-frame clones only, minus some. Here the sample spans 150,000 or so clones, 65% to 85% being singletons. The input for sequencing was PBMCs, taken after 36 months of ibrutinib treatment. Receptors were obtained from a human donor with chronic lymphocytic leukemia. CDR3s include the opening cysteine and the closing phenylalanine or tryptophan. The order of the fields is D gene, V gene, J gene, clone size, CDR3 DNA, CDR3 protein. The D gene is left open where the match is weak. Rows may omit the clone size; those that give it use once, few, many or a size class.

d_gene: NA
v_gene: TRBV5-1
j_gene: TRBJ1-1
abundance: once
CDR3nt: TGCGCCAGCAGCCTAGGGACACGGCAAACTGAAGCTTTCTTT
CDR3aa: CASSLGTRQTEAFF

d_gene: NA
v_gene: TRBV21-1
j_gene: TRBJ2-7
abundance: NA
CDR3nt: TGTGCCAGCAGCAAACTGTCTAGCTGGGCCGAGCAGTACTTC
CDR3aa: CASSKLSSWAEQYF

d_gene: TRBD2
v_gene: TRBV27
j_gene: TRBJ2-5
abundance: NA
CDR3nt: TGTGCCAGCAGTCCGGGAGCGGGGGGGCATGAGACCCAGTACTTC
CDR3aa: CASSPGAGGHETQYF

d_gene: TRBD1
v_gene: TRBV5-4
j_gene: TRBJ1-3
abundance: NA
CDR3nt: TGTGCCAGCAGCCCGACAGGGCTCTCTGGAAACACCATATATTTT
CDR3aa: CASSPTGLSGNTIYF

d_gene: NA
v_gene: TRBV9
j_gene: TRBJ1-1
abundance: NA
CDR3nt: TGTGCCAGCAGCGGACCCCCGGGGAGGCCGAACACTGAAGCTTTCTTT
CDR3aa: CASSGPPGRPNTEAFF

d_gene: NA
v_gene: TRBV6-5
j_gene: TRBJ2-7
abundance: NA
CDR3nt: TGTGCCAGCAGCGCAGGGGGGGTCTTCGAGCAGTACTTC
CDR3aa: CASSAGGVFEQYF

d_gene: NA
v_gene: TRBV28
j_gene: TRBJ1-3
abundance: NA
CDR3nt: TGTGCCAGCATAACAGGGCCCGGAAACACCATATATTTT
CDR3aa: CASITGPGNTIYF

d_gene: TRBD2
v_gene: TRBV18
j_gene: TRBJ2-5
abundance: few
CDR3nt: TGTGCCAGCTCACCGGGACTAGAGGGAGGAGAGACCCAGTACTTC
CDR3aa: CASSPGLEGGETQYF

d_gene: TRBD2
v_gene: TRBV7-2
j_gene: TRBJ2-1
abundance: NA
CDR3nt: TGTGCCAGCAGCTTTACCGGGACTAGCGGGGCACATGAGCAGTTCTTC
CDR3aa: CASSFTGTSGAHEQFF

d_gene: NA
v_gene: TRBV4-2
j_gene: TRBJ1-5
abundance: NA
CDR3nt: TGTGCCAGCAGCCAAAGTACGGGGGGCTGGAACAATCAGCCCCAGCATTTT
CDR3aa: CASSQSTGGWNNQPQHF

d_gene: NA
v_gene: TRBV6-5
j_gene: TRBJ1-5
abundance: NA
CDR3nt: TGTGCCAGCAGAATCTATAGCAATCAGCCCCAGCATTTT
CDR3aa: CASRIYSNQPQHF

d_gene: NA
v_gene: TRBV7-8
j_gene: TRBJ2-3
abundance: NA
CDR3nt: TGTGCCAGCAGCTTAGTAGGGACAACCACAGATACGCAGTATTTT
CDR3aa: CASSLVGTTTDTQYF

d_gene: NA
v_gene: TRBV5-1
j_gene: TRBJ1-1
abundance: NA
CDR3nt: TGCGCCAGCAGTCCCGGAACTAACACTGAAGCTTTCTTT
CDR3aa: CASSPGTNTEAFF

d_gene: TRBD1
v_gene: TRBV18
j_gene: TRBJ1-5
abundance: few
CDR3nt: TGTGCCAGCTCACCAATTCGTACAGGGGGTGGTAGCAATCAGCCCCAGCATTTT
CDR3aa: CASSPIRTGGGSNQPQHF

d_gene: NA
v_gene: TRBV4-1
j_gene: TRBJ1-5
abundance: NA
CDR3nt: TGCGCCAGCAGTCAAGACACGGGACACCTGGGGATCCGGCATTTT
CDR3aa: CASSQDTGHLGIRHF

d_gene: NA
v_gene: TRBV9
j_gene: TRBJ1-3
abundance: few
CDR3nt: TGTGCCAGCAGCGTAGGAGTAGTTGCTGGAAACACCATATATTTT
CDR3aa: CASSVGVVAGNTIYF

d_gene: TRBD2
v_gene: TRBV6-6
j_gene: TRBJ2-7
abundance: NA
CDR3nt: TGTGCCAGCACCGCGGGAGTGAGCTCCTACGAGCAGTACTTC
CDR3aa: CASTAGVSSYEQYF

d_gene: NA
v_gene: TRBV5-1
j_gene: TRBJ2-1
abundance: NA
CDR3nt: TGCGCCAGCAAAGAGATATTCGAGAATGAGCAGTTCTTC
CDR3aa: CASKEIFENEQFF